This T cell receptor beta chain emerged from a study of persistence of HIV-infected CD4 T cells. Across the study: Anti-CD3/anti-CD28 stimulation activated a higher proportion of cells than antigen stimulation, with lower memory fraction. Study results and limitations: Degenerate expanded CDR3beta sequences were enriched among CMV- and Gag-responding cells.

Regarding this clone: Its antigen is as yet unknown.

This nonspecific control used anti-CD3/anti-CD28 bead stimulation of CD4+ T cells. Responding CD4+ T cells were sorted by upregulation of both CD40 ligand and CD69. For at least 4 years, plasma HIV-1 RNA was undetectable (<50 copies/mL). Stimulated PBMCs had first been depleted of CD8+ T cells. The immunoSEQ assay was version 4, run in survey mode. Profiled with immunoSEQ multiplex PCR; TCRdb holds only in-frame clones, not every one. The sample lists roughly 41,000 clones, approximately 90% occurring once. This CDR3 has 15 amino acids. The J segment lost 7 bases and the V segment lost 4 bases, leaving 9 bases of the junction unmatched. Germline lookup yields CDR1 SGHNT and CDR2 YYREEE (reference sequence).

The chain employs TRBV5-4 and TRBJ1-1; TRBD1 aligns across 11 bases. Sequences were derived from CD4+ T cells sorted from PBMCs after roughly 18-hour stimulation, sampled from a patient who received antiretroviral therapy. This receptor was taken from an adult man with HIV who was CMV-seropositive. The chain's CDR3 is CASSPSGQGVGEAFF. The CDR3 coding sequence is TGTGCCAGCAGCCCATCGGGACAGGGGGTCGGTGAAGCTTTCTTT.